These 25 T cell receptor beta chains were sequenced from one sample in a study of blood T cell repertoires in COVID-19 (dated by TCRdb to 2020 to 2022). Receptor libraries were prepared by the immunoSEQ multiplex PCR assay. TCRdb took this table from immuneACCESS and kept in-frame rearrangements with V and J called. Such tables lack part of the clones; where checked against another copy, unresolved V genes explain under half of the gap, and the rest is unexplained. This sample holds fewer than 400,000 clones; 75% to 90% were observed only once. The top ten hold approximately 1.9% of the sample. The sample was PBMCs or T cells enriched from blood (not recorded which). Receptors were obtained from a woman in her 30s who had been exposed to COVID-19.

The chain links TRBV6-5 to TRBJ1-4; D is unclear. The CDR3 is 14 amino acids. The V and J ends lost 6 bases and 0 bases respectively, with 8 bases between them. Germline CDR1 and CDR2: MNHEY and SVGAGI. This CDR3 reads CASRRETTNEKLFF. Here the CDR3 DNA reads TGTGCCAGCAGGAGGGAAACAACTAATGAAAAACTGTTTTTT.

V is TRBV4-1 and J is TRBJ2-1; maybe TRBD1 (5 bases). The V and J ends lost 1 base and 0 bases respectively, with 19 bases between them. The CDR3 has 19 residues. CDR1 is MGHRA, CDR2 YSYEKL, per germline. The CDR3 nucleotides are TGCGCCAGCAGCCAAGGAAGGATTGGGGCTGATCCCTCCTACAATGAGCAGTTCTTC. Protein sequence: CASSQGRIGADPSYNEQFF.

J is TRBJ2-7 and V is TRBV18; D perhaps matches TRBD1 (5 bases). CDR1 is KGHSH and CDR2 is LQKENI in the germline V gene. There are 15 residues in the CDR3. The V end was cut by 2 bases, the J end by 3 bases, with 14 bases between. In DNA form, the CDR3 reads TGTGCCAGCTCACCAGTAGGCCAGGGAATCTACGAGCAGTACTTC. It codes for CASSPVGQGIYEQYF.

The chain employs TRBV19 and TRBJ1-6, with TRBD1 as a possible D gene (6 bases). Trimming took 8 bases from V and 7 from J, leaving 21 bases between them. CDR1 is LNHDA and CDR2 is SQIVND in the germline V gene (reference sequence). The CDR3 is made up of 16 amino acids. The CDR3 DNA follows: TGTGCCAGTCGTTCAGGGGAAGGGGTAGTCAATTCACCCCTCCACTTT. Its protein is CASRSGEGVVNSPLHF.

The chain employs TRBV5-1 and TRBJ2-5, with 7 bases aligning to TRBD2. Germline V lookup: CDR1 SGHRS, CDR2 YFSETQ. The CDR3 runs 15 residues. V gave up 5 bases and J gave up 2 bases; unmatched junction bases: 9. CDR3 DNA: TGCGCCAGCAGTGGAGGGGACTACCGACAAGAGACCCAGTACTTC. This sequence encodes CASSGGDYRQETQYF.

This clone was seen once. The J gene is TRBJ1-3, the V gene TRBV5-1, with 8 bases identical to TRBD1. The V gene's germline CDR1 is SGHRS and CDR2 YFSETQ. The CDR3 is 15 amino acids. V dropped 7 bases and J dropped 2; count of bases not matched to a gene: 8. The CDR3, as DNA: TGCGCCAGCGGCCCGACAGGGGCGGCTGGAAACACCATATATTTT. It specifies CASGPTGAAGNTIYF. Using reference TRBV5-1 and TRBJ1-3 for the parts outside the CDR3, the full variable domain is KAGVTQTPRYLIKTRGQQVTLSCSPISGHRSVSWYQQTPGQGLQFLFEYFSETQRNKGNFPGRFSGRQFSNSRSEMNVSTLELGDSALYLCASGPTGAAGNTIYFGEGSWLTVV.

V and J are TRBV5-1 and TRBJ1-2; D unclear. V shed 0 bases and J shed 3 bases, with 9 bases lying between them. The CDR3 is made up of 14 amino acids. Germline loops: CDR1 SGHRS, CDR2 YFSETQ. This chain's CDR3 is CASSLVGEDYGYTF. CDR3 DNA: TGCGCCAGCAGCTTGGTCGGGGAAGACTATGGCTACACCTTC. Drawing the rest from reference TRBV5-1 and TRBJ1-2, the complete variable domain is KAGVTQTPRYLIKTRGQQVTLSCSPISGHRSVSWYQQTPGQGLQFLFEYFSETQRNKGNFPGRFSGRQFSNSRSEMNVSTLELGDSALYLCASSLVGEDYGYTFGSGTRLTVV.

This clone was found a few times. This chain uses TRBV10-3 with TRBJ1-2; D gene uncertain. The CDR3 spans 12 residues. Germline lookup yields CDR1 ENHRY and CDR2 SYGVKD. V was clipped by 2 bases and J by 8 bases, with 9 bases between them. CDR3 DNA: TGTGCCATCAGTGAGGGCAGAAAGGGCTACACCTTC. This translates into CAISEGRKGYTF.

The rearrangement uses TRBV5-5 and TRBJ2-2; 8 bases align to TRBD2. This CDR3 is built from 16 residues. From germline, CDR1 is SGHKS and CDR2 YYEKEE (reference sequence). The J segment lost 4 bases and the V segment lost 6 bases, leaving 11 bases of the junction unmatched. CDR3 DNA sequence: TGTGCCAGCACCATTATTCGCGGGGGGCTCACCGGGGAGCTGTTTTTT. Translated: CASTIIRGGLTGELFF.

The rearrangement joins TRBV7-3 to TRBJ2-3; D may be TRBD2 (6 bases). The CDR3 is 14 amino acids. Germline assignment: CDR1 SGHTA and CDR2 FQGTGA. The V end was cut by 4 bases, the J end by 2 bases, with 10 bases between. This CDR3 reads CASSSRDSTDTQYF. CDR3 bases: TGTGCCAGCAGCTCCCGGGACTCCACAGATACGCAGTATTTT.

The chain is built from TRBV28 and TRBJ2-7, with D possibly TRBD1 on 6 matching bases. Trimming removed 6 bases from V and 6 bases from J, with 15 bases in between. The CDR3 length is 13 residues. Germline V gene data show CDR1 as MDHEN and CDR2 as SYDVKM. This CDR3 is CASRPIQGSEQYF. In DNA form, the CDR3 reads TGTGCCAGCAGGCCTATACAGGGAAGCGAGCAGTACTTC.

CDR3 region: CASRQERGNTEAFF. In DNA, the CDR3 is TGTGCCAGCAGGCAAGAACGGGGGAACACTGAAGCTTTCTTT. The gene calls are TRBV28 and TRBJ1-1; D gene ambiguous. The CDR3 has 14 residues. Germline CDR1 and CDR2: MDHEN and SYDVKM. V lost 6 bases, J lost 1 base, and 12 bases lay in between.

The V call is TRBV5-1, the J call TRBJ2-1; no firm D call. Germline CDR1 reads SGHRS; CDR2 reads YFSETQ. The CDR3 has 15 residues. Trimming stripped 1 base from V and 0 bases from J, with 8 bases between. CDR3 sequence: CASSLSPNSYNEQFF. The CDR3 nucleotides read TGCGCCAGCAGCTTGTCCCCCAACTCCTACAATGAGCAGTTCTTC.

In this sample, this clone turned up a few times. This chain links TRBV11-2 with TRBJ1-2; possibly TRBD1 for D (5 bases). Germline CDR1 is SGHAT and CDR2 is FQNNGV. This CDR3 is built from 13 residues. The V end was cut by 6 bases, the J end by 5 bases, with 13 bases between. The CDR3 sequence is CASSSDGGYGYTF. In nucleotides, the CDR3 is TGTGCCAGCAGTTCCGACGGGGGGTATGGCTACACCTTC.

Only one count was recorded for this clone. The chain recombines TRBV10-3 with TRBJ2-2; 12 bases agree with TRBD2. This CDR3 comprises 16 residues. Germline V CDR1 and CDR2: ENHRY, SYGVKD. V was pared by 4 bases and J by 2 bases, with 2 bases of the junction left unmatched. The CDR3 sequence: CAISGTSGTNTGELFF. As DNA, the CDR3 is TGTGCCATCAGTGGGACTAGCGGGACAAACACCGGGGAGCTGTTTTTT.

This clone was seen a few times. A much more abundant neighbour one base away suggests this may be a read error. In nucleotides, the CDR3 is TGTGCCAGCAGCTTACAGGGGAGCAATCAGCCCCAGCATTTT. The encoded protein is CASSLQGSNQPQHF. This chain uses TRBV5-5 with TRBJ1-5; 7 positions match TRBD1. CDR1 and CDR2 (germline): SGHKS, YYEKEE (reference sequence). J gave up 1 base and V 2 bases, and 0 bases lay outside the gene matches. The CDR3 length is 14 residues.

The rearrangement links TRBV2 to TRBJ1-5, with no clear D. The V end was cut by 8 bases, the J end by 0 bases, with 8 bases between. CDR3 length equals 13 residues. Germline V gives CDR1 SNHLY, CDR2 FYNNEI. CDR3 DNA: TGTGCCAGCGAGAGGGATAGCAATCAGCCCCAGCATTTT. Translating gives CASERDSNQPQHF.

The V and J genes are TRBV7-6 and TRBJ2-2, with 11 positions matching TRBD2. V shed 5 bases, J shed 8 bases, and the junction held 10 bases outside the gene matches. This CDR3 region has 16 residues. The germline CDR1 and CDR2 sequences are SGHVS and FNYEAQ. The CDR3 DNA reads TGTGCCAGCAGCCAGCGGGCTAGCGGGGGGTCGGGGGAGCTGTTTTTT. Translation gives CASSQRASGGSGELFF.

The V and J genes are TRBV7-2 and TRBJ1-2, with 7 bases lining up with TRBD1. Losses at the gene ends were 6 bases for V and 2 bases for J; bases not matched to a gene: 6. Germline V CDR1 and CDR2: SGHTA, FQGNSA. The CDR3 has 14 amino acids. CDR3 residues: CASRPTGENYGYTF. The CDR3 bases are TGTGCCAGCAGACCAACAGGGGAGAACTATGGCTACACCTTC.

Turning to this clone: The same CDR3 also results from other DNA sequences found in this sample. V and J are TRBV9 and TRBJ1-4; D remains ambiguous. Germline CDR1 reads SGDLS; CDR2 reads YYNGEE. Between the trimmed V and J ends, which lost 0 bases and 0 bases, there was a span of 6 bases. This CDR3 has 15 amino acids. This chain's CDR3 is CASSVAGSTNEKLFF. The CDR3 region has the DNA TGTGCCAGCAGCGTAGCTGGCTCAACTAATGAAAAACTGTTTTTT.

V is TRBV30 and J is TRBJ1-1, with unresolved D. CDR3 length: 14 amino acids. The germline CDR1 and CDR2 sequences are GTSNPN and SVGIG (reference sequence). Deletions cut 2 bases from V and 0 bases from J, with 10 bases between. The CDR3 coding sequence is TGTGCCTGGAGTCAAGTTGCGGTGAACACTGAAGCTTTCTTT. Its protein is CAWSQVAVNTEAFF.

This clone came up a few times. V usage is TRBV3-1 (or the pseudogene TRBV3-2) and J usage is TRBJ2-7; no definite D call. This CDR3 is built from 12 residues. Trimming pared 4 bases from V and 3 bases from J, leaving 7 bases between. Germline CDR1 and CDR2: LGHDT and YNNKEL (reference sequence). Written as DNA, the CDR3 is TGTGCCAGCAGCCCTTCCGGCTACGAGCAGTACTTC. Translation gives CASSPSGYEQYF.

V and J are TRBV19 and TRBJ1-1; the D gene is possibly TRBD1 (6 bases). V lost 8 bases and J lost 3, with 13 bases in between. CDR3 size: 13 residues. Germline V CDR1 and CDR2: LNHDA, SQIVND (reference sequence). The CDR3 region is CASYRDTDTEAFF. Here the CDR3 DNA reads TGTGCCAGTTACAGGGATACGGACACTGAAGCTTTCTTT. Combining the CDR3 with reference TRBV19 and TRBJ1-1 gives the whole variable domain DGGITQSPKYLFRKEGQNVTLSCEQNLNHDAMYWYRQDPGQGLRLIYYSQIVNDFQKGDIAEGYSVSREKKESFPLTVTSAQKNPTAFYLCASYRDTDTEAFFGQGTRLTVV.

The DNA of the CDR3 is TGTGCCAGCAGCTTAGCCGGGGGATGGAATGAGCAGTTCTTC. Translation: CASSLAGGWNEQFF. The genes are TRBV7-9 and TRBJ2-1, with a possible D match to TRBD2 (6 bases). CDR1 and CDR2 (germline): SEHNR, FQNEAQ (reference sequence). Trimming pared 0 bases from V and 7 bases from J, leaving 10 bases between. The CDR3 covers 14 residues. Drawing the rest from reference TRBV7-9 and TRBJ2-1, the complete variable domain is DTGVSQNPRHKITKRGQNVTFRCDPISEHNRLYWYRQTLGQGPEFLTYFQNEAQLEKSRLLSDRFSAERPKGSFSTLEIQRTEQGDSAMYLCASSLAGGWNEQFFGPGTRLTVL.

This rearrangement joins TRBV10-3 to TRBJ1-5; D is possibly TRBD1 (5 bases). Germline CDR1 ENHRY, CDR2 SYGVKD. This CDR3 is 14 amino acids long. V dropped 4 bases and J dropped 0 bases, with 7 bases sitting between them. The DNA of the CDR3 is TGTGCCATCAGTGTTGGGGCTAGCAATCAGCCCCAGCATTTT. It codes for CAISVGASNQPQHF.